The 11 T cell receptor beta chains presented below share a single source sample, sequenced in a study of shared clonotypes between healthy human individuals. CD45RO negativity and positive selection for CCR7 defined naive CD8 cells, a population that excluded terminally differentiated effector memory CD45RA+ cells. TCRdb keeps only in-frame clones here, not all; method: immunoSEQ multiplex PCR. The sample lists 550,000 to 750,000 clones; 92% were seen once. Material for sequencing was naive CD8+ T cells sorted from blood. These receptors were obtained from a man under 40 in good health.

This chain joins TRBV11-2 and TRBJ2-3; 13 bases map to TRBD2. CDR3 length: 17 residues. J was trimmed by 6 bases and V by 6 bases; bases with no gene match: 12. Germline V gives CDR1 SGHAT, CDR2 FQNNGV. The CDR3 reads CASSHLGLAGVADTQYF. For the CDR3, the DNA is TGTGCCAGCAGTCATCTCGGACTAGCGGGAGTTGCGGATACGCAGTATTTT.

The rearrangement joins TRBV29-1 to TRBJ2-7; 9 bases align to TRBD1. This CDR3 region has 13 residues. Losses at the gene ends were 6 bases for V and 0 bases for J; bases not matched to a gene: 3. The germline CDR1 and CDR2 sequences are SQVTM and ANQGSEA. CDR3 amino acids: CSVTGGSSYEQYF. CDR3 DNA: TGCAGCGTGACAGGGGGTAGCTCCTACGAGCAGTACTTC.

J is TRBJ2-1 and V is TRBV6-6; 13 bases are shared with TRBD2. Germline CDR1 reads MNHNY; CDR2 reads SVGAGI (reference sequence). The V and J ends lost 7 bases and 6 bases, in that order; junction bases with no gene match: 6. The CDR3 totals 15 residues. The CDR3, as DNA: TGTGCCAGCAAACTGGGACTAGCGGGACTCAATGAGCAGTTCTTC. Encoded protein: CASKLGLAGLNEQFF.

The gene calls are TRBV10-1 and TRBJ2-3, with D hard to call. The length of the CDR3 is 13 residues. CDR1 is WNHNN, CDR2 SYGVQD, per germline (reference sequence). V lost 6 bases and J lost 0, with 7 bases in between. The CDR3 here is CASSPVSTDTQYF. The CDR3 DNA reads TGCGCCAGCAGCCCCGTTAGCACAGATACGCAGTATTTT.

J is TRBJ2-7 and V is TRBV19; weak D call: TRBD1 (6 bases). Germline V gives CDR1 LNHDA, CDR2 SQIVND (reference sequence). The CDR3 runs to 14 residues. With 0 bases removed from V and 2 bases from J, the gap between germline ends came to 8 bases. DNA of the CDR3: TGTGCCAGTAGTATAGACAGGGGAACCTACGAGCAGTACTTC. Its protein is CASSIDRGTYEQYF.

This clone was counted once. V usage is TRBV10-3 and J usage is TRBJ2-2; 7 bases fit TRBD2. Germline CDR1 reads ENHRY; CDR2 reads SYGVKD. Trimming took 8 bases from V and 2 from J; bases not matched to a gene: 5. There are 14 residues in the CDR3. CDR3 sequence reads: CAIGGVINTGELFF. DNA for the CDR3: TGTGCCATCGGGGGGGTCATTAACACCGGGGAGCTGTTTTTT.

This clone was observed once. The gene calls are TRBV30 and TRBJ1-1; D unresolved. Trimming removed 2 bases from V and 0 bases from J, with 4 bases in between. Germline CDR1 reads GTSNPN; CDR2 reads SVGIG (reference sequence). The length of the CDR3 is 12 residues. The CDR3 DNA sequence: TGTGCCTGGAGTAGGATGAACACTGAAGCTTTCTTT. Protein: CAWSRMNTEAFF.

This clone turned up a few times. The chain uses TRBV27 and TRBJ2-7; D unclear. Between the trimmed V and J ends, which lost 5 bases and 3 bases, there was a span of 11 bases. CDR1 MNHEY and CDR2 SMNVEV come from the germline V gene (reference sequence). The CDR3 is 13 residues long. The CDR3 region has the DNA TGTGCCAGCAGTCTTAGGTCCGTCTACGAGCAGTACTTC. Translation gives CASSLRSVYEQYF.

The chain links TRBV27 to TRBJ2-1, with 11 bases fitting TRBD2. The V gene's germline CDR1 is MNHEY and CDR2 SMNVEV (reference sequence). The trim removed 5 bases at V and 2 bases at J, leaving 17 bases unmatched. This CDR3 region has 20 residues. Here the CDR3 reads CASSRGGVAGGDGAYNEQFF. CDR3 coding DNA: TGTGCCAGCAGTCGCGGGGGGGTAGCGGGAGGGGATGGGGCCTACAATGAGCAGTTCTTC.

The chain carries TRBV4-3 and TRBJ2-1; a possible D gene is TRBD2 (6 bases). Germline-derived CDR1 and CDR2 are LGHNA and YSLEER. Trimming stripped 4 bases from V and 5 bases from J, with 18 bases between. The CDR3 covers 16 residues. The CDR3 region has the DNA TGCGCCAGCAGCCGGGCCCGGGAGTCGGTCCACAATGAGCAGTTCTTC. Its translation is CASSRARESVHNEQFF.

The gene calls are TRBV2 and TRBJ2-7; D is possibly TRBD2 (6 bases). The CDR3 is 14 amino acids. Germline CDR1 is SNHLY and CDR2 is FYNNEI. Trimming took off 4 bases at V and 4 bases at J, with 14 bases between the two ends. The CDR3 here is CASSGPGTSYEQYF. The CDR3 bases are TGTGCCAGCAGTGGTCCGGGGACTTCATACGAGCAGTACTTC.